These T cell receptor beta chains were read from a single sample in a study of blood T cell repertoires in COVID-19. Sequenced by immunoSEQ multiplex PCR; TCRdb stores in-frame clones only, minus some. The table includes around 230,000 clones, roughly 85% detected once. Material for sequencing was peripheral blood. Receptor source: a woman between 35 and 50 years old with active or convalescent COVID-19. Both conserved end residues are part of each CDR3. D genes are given only for firm matches. For some rows the clone size is stated as once, few or many, or as a class when expanded; others skip it.

TRBD1 once TRBJ1-3 TRBV7-9 TGTGCCAGCAGCATGACAGGGGCTGGAAACACCATATATTTT CASSMTGAGNTIYF
- once TRBJ2-7 TRBV12-3/TRBV12-4 TGTGCCAGCAGTTTTTCAGTTTACGAGCAGTACTTC CASSFSVYEQYF
TRBD1 - TRBJ1-1 TRBV5-1 TGCGCCTCCCACAGAGGACAGGACACTGAAGCTTTCTTT CASHRGQDTEAFF
- - TRBJ1-2 TRBV9 TGTGCCAGCAGCGTGACCCCCACGGGGGGGTATGGCTACACCTTC CASSVTPTGGYGYTF
TRBD1 - TRBJ1-2 TRBV7-9 TGTGCCAGCAGCCGACAGGGTGGCTACACCTTC CASSRQGGYTF
- - TRBJ2-1 TRBV7-7 TGTGCTAGCAGCTTAGGGGTGGGCCCTTCCAATGAGCAGTTCTTC CASSLGVGPSNEQFF
TRBD1 once TRBJ1-2 TRBV24-1 TGTGCCACCAGTGATGCCGGGACAGGGATTAACTATGGCTACACCTTC CATSDAGTGINYGYTF
TRBD1 - TRBJ1-1 TRBV5-1 TGCGCCAGCAGCCCCGACAGGGTGTTCACTGAAGCTTTCTTT CASSPDRVFTEAFF
TRBD1 - TRBJ2-1 TRBV29-1 TGCAGCGTTGAAGAAAGGGACAGGGGGACCTACAATGAGCAGTTCTTC CSVEERDRGTYNEQFF
TRBD1 - TRBJ2-7 TRBV9 TGTGCCAGCAGCGACAGTCCGGGACAGGGTCGGAACGAGCAGTACTTC CASSDSPGQGRNEQYF
- once TRBJ2-5 TRBV3-1/TRBV3-2 TGTGCCAGCAGCCAAGATGTCGGGGGAAAGTACTTC CASSQDVGGKYF
- few TRBJ1-1 TRBV27 TGTGCCAGCAGTCCCGTACAGGTTTTGGTTCCGTTTGAAGCTTTCTTT CASSPVQVLVPFEAFF
- - TRBJ1-1 TRBV12-3/TRBV12-4 TGTGCCAGCAGGGGGGGGTCCACTGAAGCTTTCTTT CASRGGSTEAFF
TRBD1 - TRBJ1-4 TRBV29-1 TGCAGCGTTGAGAGTAACAGGGGAAGGGCTCGTTTT CSVESNRGRARF
- - TRBJ1-1 TRBV12-3/TRBV12-4 TGTGCCAGCAGTTTGTCAGTGAAAGCTTTCTTT CASSLSVKAFF
- - TRBJ1-4 TRBV11-2 TGTGCCAGCAGCTCGCAACTGGAAAAACTGTTTTTT CASSSQLEKLFF
TRBD1 - TRBJ1-2 TRBV6-2/TRBV6-3 TGTGCCAGCAGTCCCCCGACAGGGGACTATGGCTACACCTTC CASSPPTGDYGYTF
- - TRBJ2-5 TRBV15 TGTGCCACCAGCAGGAGGGTGGCTCTGGAGACCCAGTACTTC CATSRRVALETQYF
TRBD1 - TRBJ2-1 TRBV14 TGTGCCAGCAGCCAAAAAAGAGGGACAGCCTTAGACAATGAGCAGTTCTTC CASSQKRGTALDNEQFF
TRBD1 - TRBJ1-4 TRBV24-1 TGTGCCACCGGGGAGACAGGGGTGAATGAAAAACTGTTTTTT CATGETGVNEKLFF
- - TRBJ1-6 TRBV11-3 TGTGCCAGCAGCTTAGGGGGAGGGGAAGATTCACCCCTCCACTTT CASSLGGGEDSPLHF
TRBD1 - TRBJ1-1 TRBV9 TGTGCCAGCAGCACAGCCCCCACAGGGGGAAATACTGAAGCTTTCTTT CASSTAPTGGNTEAFF
- - TRBJ1-5 TRBV6-1 TGTGCCAGCAGTGAATCAGGGGCCAATCAGCCCCAGCATTTT CASSESGANQPQHF
TRBD1 - TRBJ1-6 TRBV4-1 TGCGCCAGCAGCCAAGGGACAGGGGTCTGGAGCTCCTATAATTCACCCCTCCACTTT CASSQGTGVWSSYNSPLHF
- - TRBJ2-2 TRBV7-2 TGTGCCAGCAGCGCCACACTAACGAACACCGGGGAGCTGTTTTTT CASSATLTNTGELFF
TRBD1 - TRBJ2-7 TRBV30 TGTGCCTGGAGTGTATTCCCCCCGACAGGGCCTCTCTCCTACGAGCAGTACTTC CAWSVFPPTGPLSYEQYF
TRBD1 - TRBJ1-4 TRBV7-9 TGTGCCAGCAGTTGGGGGGTTACAGGGGTAAAACTGTTTTTT CASSWGVTGVKLFF
- - TRBJ1-2 TRBV25-1 TGTGCCAGCAGTGAAGGGGTCACAGGGAACTATGGCTACACCTTC CASSEGVTGNYGYTF
- - TRBJ1-6 TRBV7-9 TGTGCCAGCAGCCCCTCAGGAACGTACAGGGATTCACCCCTCCACTTT CASSPSGTYRDSPLHF
- - TRBJ2-7 TRBV5-1 TGCGCCAGCAGCTTGGGAGCAGGGAGGATAACCTACGAGCAGTACTTC CASSLGAGRITYEQYF
- - TRBJ2-7 TRBV6-1 TGTGCCAGCAGTGAAGGGTGGCTGGCCCAGTACTTC CASSEGWLAQYF
TRBD1 many TRBJ1-1 TRBV5-5 TGTGCCAGCAGAATGGACAGGGCAAACACTGAAGCTTTCTTT CASRMDRANTEAFF
TRBD1 many TRBJ1-6 TRBV6-1 TGTGCCAGCAGTGAAGCGGGACAGGCGGGTAATTCACCCCTCCACTTT CASSEAGQAGNSPLHF
- - TRBJ1-2 TRBV19 TGTGCCAGTAGTATGTACTTTTACGAGGCTAACTATGGCTACACCTTC CASSMYFYEANYGYTF
- - TRBJ1-2 TRBV10-3 TGTGCCATCACGGGTCGGGGTGACCCGCATGGCTACACCTTC CAITGRGDPHGYTF
TRBD1 - TRBJ1-2 TRBV27 TGTGCCAGCAGTTTAATGGACAGGGGCGACTTTTCCTTC CASSLMDRGDFSF
TRBD1 - TRBJ1-2 TRBV4-3 TGCGCCAGCAGCCGCAGACAGGGGGTAGACTATGGCTACACCTTC CASSRRQGVDYGYTF
TRBD1 - TRBJ1-6 TRBV19 TGTGCCAGTAGTACAAACAGGGGGCTTTCACCCCTCCACTTT CASSTNRGLSPLHF
- - TRBJ1-5 TRBV4-1 TGCGCCAGCAGCCAAGTCTCAGGGCGGGATGGCAATCAGCCCCAGCATTTT CASSQVSGRDGNQPQHF
TRBD1 - TRBJ2-4 TRBV6-1 TGTGCCAGCAGTGAAGGGACAGGAAACCCCCCTAGTAACATTCAGTACTTC CASSEGTGNPPSNIQYF
- - TRBJ1-4 TRBV9 TGTGCCAGCAGCGCCCACGGGGAGGGAATTGAAAAACTGTTTTTT CASSAHGEGIEKLFF
- - TRBJ2-3 TRBV18 TGTGCCAGCTCACCACCACTCACAGATACGCAGTATTTT CASSPPLTDTQYF
TRBD1 - TRBJ1-4 TRBV7-8 TGTGCCAGCAGCGTATGGACAGGGGTGAATGAAAAACTGTTTTTT CASSVWTGVNEKLFF
- - TRBJ1-5 TRBV21-1 TGTGCCAGCAGCAAAACGCCTCCAGAACAGGGGGCTTATAGCAATCAGCCCCAGCATTTT CASSKTPPEQGAYSNQPQHF
TRBD1 - TRBJ1-2 TRBV23-1 TGCGCCAGCAGTCAACCCAGGCCTTTCGGGACAGGGGGAGATTATGGCTACACCTTC CASSQPRPFGTGGDYGYTF
- - TRBJ1-6 TRBV18 TGTGCCAGCTCACCCACCGGGGGCCTCCACTTT CASSPTGGLHF
- - TRBJ2-7 TRBV6-1 TGTGCCAGCAGTGAAGGACCAGGGGTGTACTACGAGCAGTACTTC CASSEGPGVYYEQYF
TRBD1 - TRBJ1-3 TRBV5-4 TGTGCCAGCAGTTCTGGACAGGGGGGACTCTCTGGAAACACCATATATTTT CASSSGQGGLSGNTIYF
TRBD2 once TRBJ2-1 TRBV19 TGTGCCAGTAGTTGGACTAGCGGGAGGACAAAGAGCTCCTACAATGAGCAGTTCTTC CASSWTSGRTKSSYNEQFF